This T cell receptor beta chain was identified during a study of PD-L1 blockade in urothelial cancer. Study summary: Analysis of blood occurred 3 weeks (second dose) and 6 weeks after treatment start.

The cohort comprised individuals with locally advanced or metastatic urothelial carcinoma. Trimming at V came to 2 bases and at J to 0 bases, leaving 4 bases not matched to a gene. This CDR3 contains 15 residues. Germline V gene lookup returns CDR1 SGHNT and CDR2 YYREEE (reference sequence). Study-wide points: For durable-benefit patients, tumor-associated blood clones expanded more at 3 weeks.

Synthetic spike-ins, TCR analog templates, were added into each PCR. Method: immunoSEQ multiplex PCR; TCRdb's copy keeps in-frame clones and lacks some. The table has about 50,000 clones, around nine tenths seen once. In regard to this clone: The antigen is not known.

The TCR sequence derives from a man in his 60s with urothelial cancer. The material sequenced was PBMCs, taken around atezolizumab (anti-PD-L1) treatment. This chain uses TRBV5-4 with TRBJ1-1; 7 bases are a match to TRBD1. The CDR3 sequence is CASSFPGQMNTEAFF. CDR3 DNA: TGTGCCAGCAGCTTTCCGGGACAGATGAACACTGAAGCTTTCTTT.